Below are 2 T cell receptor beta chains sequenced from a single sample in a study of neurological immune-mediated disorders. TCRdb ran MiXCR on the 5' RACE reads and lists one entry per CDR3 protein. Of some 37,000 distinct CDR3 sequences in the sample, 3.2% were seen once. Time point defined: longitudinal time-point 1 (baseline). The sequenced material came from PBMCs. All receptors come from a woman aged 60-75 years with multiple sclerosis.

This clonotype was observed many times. The CDR3 spells CSAGLAGVLSYEQYF. The CDR3 region has the DNA TGCAGTGCTGGGCTAGCGGGGGTCCTCTCCTACGAGCAGTACTTC. This chain joins TRBV20-1 and TRBJ2-7, with 10 bases identical to TRBD2. V shed 5 bases and J 0 bases; nucleotides not matched to a gene: 7. The CDR3 spans 15 residues. Looked up from germline, CDR1 is DFQATT and CDR2 is SNEGSKA (reference sequence).

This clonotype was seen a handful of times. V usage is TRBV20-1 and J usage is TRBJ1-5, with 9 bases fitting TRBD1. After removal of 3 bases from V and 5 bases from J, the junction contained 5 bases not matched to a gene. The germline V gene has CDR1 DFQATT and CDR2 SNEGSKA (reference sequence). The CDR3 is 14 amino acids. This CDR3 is CSASWGQGDQPQHF. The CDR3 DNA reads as TGCAGTGCTAGTTGGGGACAGGGCGATCAGCCCCAGCATTTT.